The 24 T cell receptor beta chains below all came from one sample that was sequenced in a study of cytomegalovirus exposure and HLA in healthy donors. 60 Vbeta and 13 Jbeta primers were used in PCR. Sequenced by immunoSEQ multiplex PCR; TCRdb stores in-frame clones only, minus some. Among tens of thousands of clones listed, roughly 80% were seen once. Sequenced material: PBMCs. Receptors were obtained from a man aged 35 to 55 in good health and CMV-seronegative.

The chain joins TRBV29-1 to TRBJ1-2; TRBD1 is a possible D gene (6 bases). Germline CDR1 is SQVTM and CDR2 is ANQGSEA. V was clipped by 6 bases and J by 6 bases, with 20 bases between them. This CDR3 has 14 residues. The CDR3: CSVRKDSVPNGYTF. For the CDR3, the DNA is TGCAGCGTCAGAAAGGACAGCGTGCCGAATGGCTACACCTTC.

The chain's CDR3 is CASSHSTYNEQFF. CDR3 coding DNA: TGTGCCAGCAGCCATTCCACCTACAATGAGCAGTTCTTC. The chain uses TRBV9 and TRBJ2-1, with D unresolved. V was cut by 4 bases and J by 2 bases, with 7 bases left in between. This CDR3 has 13 residues. The V gene's germline CDR1 is SGDLS and CDR2 YYNGEE.

V is TRBV7-2 and J is TRBJ2-7; 10 bases match TRBD1. V gave up 2 bases and J gave up 3 bases; unmatched junction bases: 4. The germline V gene has CDR1 SGHTA and CDR2 FQGNSA. This CDR3 has 15 amino acids. Written as DNA, the CDR3 is TGTGCCAGCAGCTTAACGGGACAGGGGATCTACGAGCAGTACTTC. The encoded protein is CASSLTGQGIYEQYF.

This rearrangement joins TRBV29-1 to TRBJ2-2; D is possibly TRBD1 (7 bases). Germline CDR1 reads SQVTM; CDR2 reads ANQGSEA. Trimming pared 6 bases from V and 5 bases from J, leaving 16 bases between. The CDR3 spans 14 residues. The chain's CDR3 is CSVQGGAGTGELFF. As DNA, the CDR3 is TGCAGCGTACAAGGGGGCGCGGGAACCGGGGAGCTGTTTTTT.

V and J are TRBV7-6 and TRBJ2-7, with 7 nucleotides matching TRBD1. The CDR3 is made up of 15 amino acids. With V trimmed by 1 base and J by 2 bases, 5 bases remained unmatched. Looked up from germline, CDR1 is SGHVS and CDR2 is FNYEAQ. The CDR3 loop reads CASSLGTGTAYEQYF. Written as DNA, the CDR3 is TGTGCCAGCAGCTTAGGCACCGGGACAGCCTACGAGCAGTACTTC.

V and J are TRBV29-1 and TRBJ1-1, with no clear D. This CDR3 contains 13 residues. In germline, CDR1 is SQVTM, CDR2 ANQGSEA. The V gene lost 5 bases and the J gene lost 1 base, with 11 bases spanning the gap. The CDR3 region is CSVYRTENTEAFF. The CDR3 nucleotides are TGCAGCGTTTATAGGACTGAGAACACTGAAGCTTTCTTT.

This rearrangement joins TRBV6-1 to TRBJ1-2, with D perhaps TRBD1 (5 bases). V lost 1 base and J lost 8, with 14 bases in between. Germline V gives CDR1 MNHNS, CDR2 SASEGT. This CDR3 is 14 amino acids long. The CDR3 here is CASSEDGRAGGYTF. The DNA for the CDR3 is TGTGCCAGCAGTGAAGATGGCAGGGCTGGCGGCTACACCTTC.

This chain uses TRBV27 with TRBJ2-7; weak D call: TRBD2 (6 bases). The V end was cut by 6 bases, the J end by 1 base, with 31 bases between. The CDR3 is 20 amino acids. Germline V gives CDR1 MNHEY, CDR2 SMNVEV (reference sequence). CDR3: CASSPPGSRVPGSASYEQYF. The CDR3 DNA reads TGTGCCAGCAGCCCCCCTGGTAGCAGGGTTCCCGGGAGTGCTTCCTACGAGCAGTACTTC.

This chain joins TRBV19 and TRBJ1-5; the D gene is possibly TRBD1 (6 bases). Deletions cut 5 bases from V and 1 base from J, with 12 bases between. Germline V lookup: CDR1 LNHDA, CDR2 SQIVND (reference sequence). The CDR3 has 15 amino acids. The CDR3: CASSSQGPSNQPQHF. The CDR3 region has the DNA TGTGCCAGTAGTTCACAGGGTCCGAGCAATCAGCCCCAGCATTTT.

This clone was counted a single time. The chain has TRBV7-3 and TRBJ2-2; maybe TRBD1 (6 bases). Trimming cost V 5 bases and J 1 base, with 8 bases left between them. This CDR3 contains 14 residues. CDR1 and CDR2 from the germline V gene are SGHTA and FQGTGA. In DNA, the CDR3 is TGTGCCAGCAGCGAGACAGGGAACACCGGGGAGCTGTTTTTT. Its translation is CASSETGNTGELFF. Using reference TRBV7-3 and TRBJ2-2 for the parts outside the CDR3, the full variable domain is GAGVSQTPSNKVTEKGKYVELRCDPISGHTALYWYRQSLGQGPEFLIYFQGTGAADDSGLPNDRFFAVRPEGSVSTLKIQRTERGDSAVYLCASSETGNTGELFFGEGSRLTVL.

The chain joins TRBV28 to TRBJ1-2; 7 bases align to TRBD1. Per the germline V gene, CDR1 is MDHEN and CDR2 is SYDVKM. V trimming: 5 bases; J trimming: 3 bases; junction bases outside the gene matches: 12. This CDR3 spans 16 amino acids. The CDR3 protein is CASSPLTGERHYGYTF. The CDR3 DNA is TGTGCCAGCAGTCCTCTTACAGGGGAGCGCCACTATGGCTACACCTTC.

V gene TRBV14 combines with J gene TRBJ1-1; D gene ambiguous. The CDR3 covers 13 residues. Trimming left V 0 bases short and J 3 bases short, with 5 bases between. Germline V CDR1 and CDR2: SGHDN, FVKESK. In nucleotides, the CDR3 is TGTGCCAGCAGCCAAGACAGTTACACTGAAGCTTTCTTT. Translation: CASSQDSYTEAFF.

The chain carries TRBV19 and TRBJ2-1; 9 positions agree with TRBD2. The CDR3 extends over 16 amino acids. J gave up 2 bases and V 4 bases, and 6 bases lay outside the gene matches. Looked up from germline, CDR1 is LNHDA and CDR2 is SQIVND (reference sequence). Here the CDR3 DNA reads TGTGCCAGTAGTAAGCGGGGGGACGCCCCCTACAATGAGCAGTTCTTC. Its translation: CASSKRGDAPYNEQFF.

This chain links TRBV6-1 with TRBJ1-2; tentative D call: TRBD1 (6 bases). The CDR3 is 13 residues long. With 7 bases removed from V and 7 bases from J, the gap between germline ends came to 16 bases. The V gene's germline CDR1 is MNHNS and CDR2 SASEGT. CDR3 sequence: CASNRGGRGGYTF. The CDR3 DNA sequence: TGTGCCAGCAACCGGGGGGGGCGCGGTGGCTACACCTTC.

The rearrangement links TRBV19 to TRBJ1-3; possibly TRBD1 for D (6 bases). CDR1 and CDR2 (germline): LNHDA, SQIVND (reference sequence). This CDR3 comprises 15 residues. Trimming took off 3 bases at V and 2 bases at J, with 11 bases between the two ends. CDR3 DNA: TGTGCCAGTAGTATCATCCAGGGGCCTGGAAACACCATATATTTT. This codes for CASSIIQGPGNTIYF.

The chain carries TRBV30 and TRBJ1-6; possible D gene TRBD1, 5 bases. The CDR3 runs 15 residues. V shed 1 base and J shed 6 bases, with 13 bases lying between them. Germline V gene sequence: CDR1 GTSNPN, CDR2 SVGIG (reference sequence). CDR3 residues: CAWSGEGTSNSPLHF. CDR3 coding DNA: TGTGCCTGGAGTGGGGAGGGGACTTCTAATTCACCCCTCCACTTT.

This chain links TRBV27 with TRBJ2-7; 8 bases are shared with TRBD1. This CDR3 has 14 amino acids. J was trimmed by 2 bases and V by 5 bases; bases with no gene match: 5. Germline V CDR1 and CDR2: MNHEY, SMNVEV (reference sequence). CDR3 sequence reads: CASSTRQGPYEQYF. CDR3 DNA: TGTGCCAGCAGTACCAGACAGGGGCCCTACGAGCAGTACTTC.

The chain recombines TRBV28 with TRBJ1-4; D unresolved. CDR1 MDHEN and CDR2 SYDVKM come from the germline V gene. The V and J ends lost 5 bases and 3 bases respectively, with 10 bases between them. The CDR3 covers 14 residues. CDR3 residues: CASSTTASNEKLFF. The CDR3 bases are TGTGCCAGCAGTACCACCGCGTCTAATGAAAAACTGTTTTTT.

The chain carries TRBV4-1 and TRBJ2-7, with TRBD2 as a possible D gene (6 bases). The germline V and J ends were trimmed by 1 base and 0 bases, with 10 bases remaining between them. The CDR3 is 15 residues long. Germline CDR1 and CDR2: MGHRA and YSYEKL. The CDR3 reads CASSQGRGSSYEQYF. The CDR3 nucleotides read TGCGCCAGCAGCCAAGGCCGGGGGAGCTCCTACGAGCAGTACTTC.

The V and J genes are TRBV18 and TRBJ1-6; D is uncertain. Per germline, CDR1 KGHSH and CDR2 LQKENI. The ends were cut back, 3 bases at V and 14 bases at J, with 20 bases in the middle. The CDR3 is 15 amino acids. CDR3: CASSPRRVPEVALHF. DNA of the CDR3: TGTGCCAGCTCACCTAGACGGGTGCCGGAAGTTGCCCTCCACTTT.

The chain carries TRBV6-5 and TRBJ2-2; 11 bases align to TRBD2. Per germline, CDR1 MNHEY and CDR2 SVGAGI. V was pared by 5 bases and J by 8 bases, with 4 bases of the junction left unmatched. This CDR3 comprises 14 residues. CDR3 nucleotide sequence: TGTGCCAGCAGTCGACTAGCGGGAAATGGGGAGCTGTTTTTT. It codes for CASSRLAGNGELFF.

The V gene is TRBV7-2, the J gene TRBJ1-2; D perhaps matches TRBD1 (5 bases). The germline V gene has CDR1 SGHTA and CDR2 FQGNSA. Trimming removed 3 bases at V and 8 bases at J, with 10 bases between. The CDR3 is 12 residues long. The CDR3 DNA reads TGTGCCAGCAGCTTGCAGGGAAGGGGCTACACCTTC. Its protein is CASSLQGRGYTF.

The rearrangement links TRBV7-6 to TRBJ2-2; D is possibly TRBD1 (5 bases). Trimming took 7 bases from V and 0 from J, leaving 15 bases between them. Germline CDR1 is SGHVS and CDR2 is FNYEAQ. This CDR3 has 16 amino acids. This CDR3 is CASTSWGRPNTGELFF. CDR3 DNA: TGTGCCAGCACCTCATGGGGCAGGCCGAACACCGGGGAGCTGTTTTTT.

The chain links TRBV6-4 to TRBJ1-2; TRBD1 agrees at 7 bases. Per germline, CDR1 MRHNA and CDR2 SNTAGT. V was pared by 0 bases and J by 5 bases, with 9 bases of the junction left unmatched. This CDR3 is built from 16 residues. CDR3 protein: CASSDSNRGPWYGYTF. The CDR3 nucleotides are TGTGCCAGCAGTGACTCGAACAGGGGCCCTTGGTATGGCTACACCTTC.